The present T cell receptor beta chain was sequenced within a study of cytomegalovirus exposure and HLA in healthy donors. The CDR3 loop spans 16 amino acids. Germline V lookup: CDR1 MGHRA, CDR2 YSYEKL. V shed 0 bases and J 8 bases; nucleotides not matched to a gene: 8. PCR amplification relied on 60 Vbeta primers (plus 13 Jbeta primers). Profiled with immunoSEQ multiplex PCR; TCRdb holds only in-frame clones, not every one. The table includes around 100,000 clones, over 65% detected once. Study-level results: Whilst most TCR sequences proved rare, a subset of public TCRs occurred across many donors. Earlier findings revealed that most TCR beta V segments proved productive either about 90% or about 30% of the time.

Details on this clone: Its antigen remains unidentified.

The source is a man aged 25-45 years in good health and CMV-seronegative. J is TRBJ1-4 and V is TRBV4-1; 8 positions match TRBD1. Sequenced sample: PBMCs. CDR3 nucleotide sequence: TGCGCCAGCAGCCAAGAATCAGGCAGGGGGCTCGAAAAACTGTTTTTT. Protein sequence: CASSQESGRGLEKLFF.